This TCR beta chain was found in a study of blood T cell repertoires in COVID-19. As for the study in general: The analysed material was cDNA or gDNA that came from T cells, B-cell-depleted T cells, or PBMCs.

Using immunoSEQ multiplex PCR, the repertoire was profiled, and TCRdb retains in-frame clones only, with some absent. The data hold some 300,000 clones, with 90% observed a single time. Germline-derived CDR1 and CDR2 are LNHNV and YYDKDF (reference sequence). Trimming took 2 bases from V and 5 from J; bases not matched to a gene: 5. The CDR3 sequence is 16 residues long. This clonotype was obtained from a woman aged 40 to 50 with COVID-19, enrolled during active disease. This sequence joins TRBV15 and TRBJ2-2; 10 bases are shared with TRBD1. The sequenced sample was peripheral blood. The CDR3 reads CATSRLGTGVTGELFF. The CDR3 nucleotides are TGTGCCACCAGCAGATTAGGGACAGGGGTAACCGGGGAGCTGTTTTTT.